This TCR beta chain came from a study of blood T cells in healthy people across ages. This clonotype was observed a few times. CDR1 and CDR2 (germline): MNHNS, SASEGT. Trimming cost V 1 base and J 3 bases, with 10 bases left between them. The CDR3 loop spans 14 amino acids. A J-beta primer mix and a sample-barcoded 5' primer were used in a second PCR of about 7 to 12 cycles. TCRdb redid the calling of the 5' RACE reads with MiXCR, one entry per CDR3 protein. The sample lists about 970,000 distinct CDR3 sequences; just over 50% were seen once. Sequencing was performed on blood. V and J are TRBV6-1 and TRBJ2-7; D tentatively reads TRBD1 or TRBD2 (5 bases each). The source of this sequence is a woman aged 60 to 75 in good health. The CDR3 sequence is CASSEVTRGYEQYF. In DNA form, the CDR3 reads TGTGCCAGCAGTGAAGTCACTAGGGGCTACGAGCAGTACTTC.